Shown below are 19 T cell receptor beta chains from a single sample sequenced in a study of blood T cell repertoires in COVID-19. Sequenced by immunoSEQ multiplex PCR; TCRdb stores in-frame clones only, minus some. Of over 120,000 clones listed, 79% are singletons. The sequenced material came from peripheral blood. These receptors came from a woman in her 70s with COVID-19, enrolled during active disease.

The rearrangement links TRBV6-5 to TRBJ2-7; D uncertain. CDR1 is MNHEY, CDR2 SVGAGI, per germline. Trimming removed 5 bases at V and 1 base at J, with 6 bases between. CDR3 length: 12 residues. CDR3 region: CASSPGSYEQYF. CDR3 in DNA: TGTGCCAGCAGTCCAGGTTCCTACGAGCAGTACTTC.

This clone showed up just once. The chain uses TRBV6-1 and TRBJ2-7, with D possibly matching TRBD2 (5 bases). The germline CDR1 and CDR2 sequences are MNHNS and SASEGT. The CDR3 is made up of 15 amino acids. V was pared by 1 base and J by 0 bases, with 10 bases between. The CDR3 DNA sequence: TGTGCCAGCAGTGAAGGGACTCTTAGCTCCTACGAGCAGTACTTC. This translates into CASSEGTLSSYEQYF.

This clone was detected only a few times. The V and J genes are TRBV19 and TRBJ1-2; possibly TRBD1 for D (5 bases). V shed 4 bases and J shed 4 bases, with 10 bases lying between them. This CDR3 has 13 residues. Germline-derived CDR1 and CDR2 are LNHDA and SQIVND (reference sequence). The CDR3 spells CASSTPGSYGYTF. The CDR3 nucleotides are TGTGCCAGTAGTACCCCAGGGTCCTATGGCTACACCTTC.

The CDR3 is CAGGDRAAQPQHF. CDR3 in DNA: TGTGCCGGCGGAGACAGGGCGGCTCAGCCCCAGCATTTT. The V and J genes are TRBV19 and TRBJ1-5, with TRBD1 matching over 7 bases. CDR3 length: 13 residues. V shed 11 bases and J 6 bases; nucleotides not matched to a gene: 10. CDR1 is LNHDA, CDR2 SQIVND, per germline (reference sequence).

The rearrangement links TRBV19 to TRBJ1-5, with TRBD1 matching 10 bases. Per the germline V gene, CDR1 is LNHDA and CDR2 is SQIVND (reference sequence). The CDR3 loop spans 14 amino acids. V lost 5 bases to trimming and J lost 4 bases; unmatched junction nucleotides: 2. CDR3 in amino acids: CASSLGQGNQPQHF. CDR3 nucleotide sequence: TGTGCCAGTAGTCTGGGACAGGGGAATCAGCCCCAGCATTTT.

This clone was picked up one time. The junction shows a germline mismatch at one end, possibly a read error. The chain uses TRBV10-3 and TRBJ1-1; D possibly corresponds to TRBD1 (6 bases). Germline V gene sequence: CDR1 ENHRY, CDR2 SYGVKD. The CDR3 has 13 amino acids. CDR3 bases: TGTGCCACCAGTTTCAGGGGAAGTACTGAAGCTTTCTTT. Amino acid sequence: CATSFRGSTEAFF.

The sample holds one count of this clone. This chain links TRBV29-1 with TRBJ1-2; unclear D gene. From germline, CDR1 is SQVTM and CDR2 ANQGSEA. CDR3 length: 12 amino acids. The V end lost 3 bases, the J end lost 10 bases, and 15 bases lay between the germline ends. CDR3 residues: CSVEGDTGFYTF. The CDR3, as DNA: TGCAGCGTTGAGGGTGACACGGGATTCTACACCTTC. The entire variable domain, with the rest obtained from reference TRBV29-1 and TRBJ1-2, is as follows: SAVISQKPSRDICQRGTSLTIQCQVDSQVTMMFWYRQQPGQSLTLIATANQGSEATYESGFVIDKFPISRPNLTFSTLTVSNMSPEDSSIYLCSVEGDTGFYTFGSGTRLTVV.

V is TRBV28 and J is TRBJ1-3; tentatively, D is TRBD1 (5 bases). The CDR3 runs 16 residues. V lost 2 bases and J lost 0, with 11 bases in between. The germline V gene has CDR1 MDHEN and CDR2 SYDVKM. The CDR3 coding sequence is TGTGCCAGCAGTTTAAGGCAGGGCCTCTCTGGAAACACCATATATTTT. Amino acids: CASSLRQGLSGNTIYF.

This clone was counted between two and nine times. The CDR3 coding sequence is TGTGCCAGCAGTTTAACAGGGTATGGCTACACCTTC. Its translation: CASSLTGYGYTF. This chain uses TRBV6-2 or TRBV6-3 with TRBJ1-2; perhaps TRBD1 as D (6 bases). Trimming left V 4 bases short and J 5 bases short, with 8 bases between. CDR1 and CDR2 from the germline V gene are MNHEY and SVGEGT. The CDR3 sequence is 12 residues long.

The chain combines TRBV5-1 with TRBJ2-7; D is possibly TRBD1 (8 bases). CDR1 is SGHRS, CDR2 YFSETQ, per germline. CDR3 length: 16 residues. The V gene lost 4 bases and the J gene lost 2 bases, with 19 bases spanning the gap. Written as DNA, the CDR3 is TGCGCCAGCAGCCCGGGAGGACAGGGTTTAGCCTACGAGCAGTACTTC. As protein: CASSPGGQGLAYEQYF.

The chain has TRBV30 and TRBJ1-2; D unresolved. The V gene's germline CDR1 is GTSNPN and CDR2 SVGIG (reference sequence). The CDR3 is 14 amino acids. Trimming removed 3 bases from V and 5 bases from J, with 16 bases in between. CDR3 sequence (DNA): TGTGCCTGGAGCGCTTTAGGAGGGAATTATGGCTACACCTTC. This gives the protein CAWSALGGNYGYTF.

The CDR3 sequence: CATSRDGGTVAETQYF. For the CDR3, the DNA is TGTGCCACCAGCAGAGATGGTGGGACAGTCGCGGAGACCCAGTACTTC. This sequence joins TRBV15 and TRBJ2-5, with TRBD1 identical over 7 bases. Germline-derived CDR1 and CDR2 are LNHNV and YYDKDF (reference sequence). Losses at the gene ends were 0 bases for V and 5 bases for J; bases not matched to a gene: 9. This CDR3 has 16 residues. Full variable domain (remainder filled in from reference TRBV15 and TRBJ2-5): DAMVIQNPRYQVTQFGKPVTLSCSQTLNHNVMYWYQQKSSQAPKLLFHYYDKDFNNEADTPDNFQSRRPNTSFCFLDIRSPGLGDTAMYLCATSRDGGTVAETQYFGPGTRLLVL.

V and J are TRBV18 and TRBJ2-7; perhaps TRBD1 as D (5 bases). The CDR3 contains 12 residues. Germline V gene data show CDR1 as KGHSH and CDR2 as LQKENI. The V end lost 3 bases, the J end lost 6 bases, and 9 bases lay between the germline ends. For the CDR3, the DNA is TGTGCCAGCTCACCCGACAGCTCCGAGCAGTACTTC. Amino acid sequence: CASSPDSSEQYF.

This chain connects TRBV5-1 to TRBJ2-1; 13 nucleotides align to TRBD2. With V trimmed by 4 bases and J by 6 bases, 4 bases remained unmatched. The CDR3 is 15 amino acids. From germline, CDR1 is SGHRS and CDR2 YFSETQ. The CDR3 here is CASSPGTSGANEQFF. The CDR3 DNA is TGCGCCAGCAGCCCGGGGACTAGCGGGGCCAATGAGCAGTTCTTC.

The chain carries TRBV10-3 and TRBJ2-7, with a weak D call TRBD1 (6 bases). The CDR3 runs 14 residues. V lost 4 bases, J lost 6 bases, and 16 bases lay in between. CDR1 and CDR2 from the germline V gene are ENHRY and SYGVKD. The CDR3 spells CAISGPSGVGEQYF. The CDR3, as DNA: TGTGCCATCAGTGGCCCTTCAGGGGTGGGCGAGCAGTACTTC.

This clone was seen only once. This chain joins TRBV19 and TRBJ2-2; 8 bases agree with TRBD2. This CDR3 has 16 residues. Germline CDR1 reads LNHDA; CDR2 reads SQIVND (reference sequence). With 4 bases clipped from V and 0 bases from J, the junction kept 4 bases outside the gene matches. In nucleotides, the CDR3 is TGTGCCAGTAGTAAACTAGCGGATACGAACACCGGGGAGCTGTTTTTT. Protein sequence: CASSKLADTNTGELFF.

The chain joins TRBV19 to TRBJ2-4; D is perhaps TRBD2 (6 bases). This CDR3 spans 12 amino acids. The germline V and J ends were trimmed by 3 bases and 6 bases, with 6 bases remaining between them. Per the germline V gene, CDR1 is LNHDA and CDR2 is SQIVND (reference sequence). The CDR3 spells CASSMGGNIQYF. The CDR3 region has the DNA TGTGCCAGTAGTATGGGAGGAAACATTCAGTACTTC.

The V gene is TRBV15, the J gene TRBJ1-1; possible D gene TRBD1, 5 bases. The CDR3 runs 12 residues. CDR1 and CDR2 from the germline V gene are LNHNV and YYDKDF (reference sequence). V lost 3 bases, J lost 8 bases, and 10 bases lay in between. Here the CDR3 DNA reads TGTGCCACCAGCAGTCGAGACAGCGAAGCTTTCTTT. Translating it yields CATSSRDSEAFF.

The rearrangement joins TRBV2 to TRBJ2-1, with TRBD2 matching over 11 bases. J gave up 3 bases and V 6 bases, and 4 bases lay outside the gene matches. Germline V gene data show CDR1 as SNHLY and CDR2 as FYNNEI. This CDR3 is built from 15 residues. The CDR3 loop is CASSVAGGLYNEQFF. In DNA, the CDR3 is TGTGCCAGCAGCGTAGCGGGGGGGCTCTACAATGAGCAGTTCTTC.